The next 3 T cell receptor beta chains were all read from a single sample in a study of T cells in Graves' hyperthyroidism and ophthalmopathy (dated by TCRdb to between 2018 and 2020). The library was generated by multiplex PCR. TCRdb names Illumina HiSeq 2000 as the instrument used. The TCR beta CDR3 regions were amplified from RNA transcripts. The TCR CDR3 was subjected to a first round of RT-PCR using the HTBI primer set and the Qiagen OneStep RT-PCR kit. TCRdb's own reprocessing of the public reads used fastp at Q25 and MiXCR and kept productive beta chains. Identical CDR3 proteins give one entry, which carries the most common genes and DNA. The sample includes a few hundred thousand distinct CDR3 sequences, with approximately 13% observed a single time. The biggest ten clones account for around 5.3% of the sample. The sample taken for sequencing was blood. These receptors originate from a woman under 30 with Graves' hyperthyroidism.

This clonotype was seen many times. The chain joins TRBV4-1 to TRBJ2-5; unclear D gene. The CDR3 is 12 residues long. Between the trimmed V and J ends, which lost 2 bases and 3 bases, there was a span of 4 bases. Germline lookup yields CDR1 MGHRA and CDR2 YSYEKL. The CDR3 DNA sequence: TGCGCCAGCAGCCAATACGAAGAGACCCAGTACTTC. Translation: CASSQYEETQYF.

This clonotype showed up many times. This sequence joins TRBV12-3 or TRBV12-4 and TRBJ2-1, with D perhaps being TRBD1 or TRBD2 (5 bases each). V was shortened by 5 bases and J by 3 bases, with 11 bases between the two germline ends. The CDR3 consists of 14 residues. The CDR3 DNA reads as TGTGCCAGCAGTGGGGGACGGGACTACAATGAGCAGTTCTTC. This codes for CASSGGRDYNEQFF.

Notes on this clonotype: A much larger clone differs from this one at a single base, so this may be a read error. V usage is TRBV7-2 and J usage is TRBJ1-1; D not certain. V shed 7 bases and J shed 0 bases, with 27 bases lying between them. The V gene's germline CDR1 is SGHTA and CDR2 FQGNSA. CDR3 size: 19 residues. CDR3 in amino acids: CASNLTASGWAPMNTEAFF. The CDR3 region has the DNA TGTGCCAGCAACTTGACGGCGAGTGGCTGGGCCCCCATGAACACTGAAGCTTTCTTT.